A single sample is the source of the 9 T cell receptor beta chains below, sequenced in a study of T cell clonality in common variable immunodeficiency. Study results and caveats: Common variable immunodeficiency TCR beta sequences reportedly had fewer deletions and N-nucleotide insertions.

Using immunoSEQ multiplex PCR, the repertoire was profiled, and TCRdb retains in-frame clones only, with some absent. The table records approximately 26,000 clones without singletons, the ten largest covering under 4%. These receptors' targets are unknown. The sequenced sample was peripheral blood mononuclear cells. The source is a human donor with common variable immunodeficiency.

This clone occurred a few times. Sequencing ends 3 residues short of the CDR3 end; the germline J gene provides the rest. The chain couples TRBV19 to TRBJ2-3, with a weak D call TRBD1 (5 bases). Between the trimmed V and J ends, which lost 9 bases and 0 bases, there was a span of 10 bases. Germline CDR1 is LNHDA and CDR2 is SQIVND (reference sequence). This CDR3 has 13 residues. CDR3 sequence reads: CASADSSTDTQYF. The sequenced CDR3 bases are TGTGCCAGCGCCGACAGCAGCACAGATACG.

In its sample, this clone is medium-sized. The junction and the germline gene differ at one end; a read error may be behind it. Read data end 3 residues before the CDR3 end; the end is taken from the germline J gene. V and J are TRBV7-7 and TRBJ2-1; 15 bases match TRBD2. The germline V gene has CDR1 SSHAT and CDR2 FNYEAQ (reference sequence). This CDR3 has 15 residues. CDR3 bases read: TGTGCTAGCAGCTTAGGACTAGCGGGGGGGGATGAG. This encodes CASSLGLAGGDE. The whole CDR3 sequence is CASSLGLAGGDEQFF.

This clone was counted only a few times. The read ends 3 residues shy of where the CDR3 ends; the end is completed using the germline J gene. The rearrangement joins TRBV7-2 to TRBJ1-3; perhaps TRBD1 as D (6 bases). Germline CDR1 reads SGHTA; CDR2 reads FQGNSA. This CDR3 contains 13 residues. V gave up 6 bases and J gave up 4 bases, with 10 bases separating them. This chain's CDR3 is CASRGGGGNTIYF. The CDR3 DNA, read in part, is TGTGCCAGCAGAGGGGGTGGGGGAAACACC.

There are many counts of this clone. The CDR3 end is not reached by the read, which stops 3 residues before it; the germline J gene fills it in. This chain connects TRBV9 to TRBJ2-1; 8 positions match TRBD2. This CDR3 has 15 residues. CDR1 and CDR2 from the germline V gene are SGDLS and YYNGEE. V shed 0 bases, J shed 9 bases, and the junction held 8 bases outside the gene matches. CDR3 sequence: CASSVVPGGWFEQFF. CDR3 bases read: TGTGCCAGCAGCGTAGTTCCGGGGGGGTGGTTTGAG.

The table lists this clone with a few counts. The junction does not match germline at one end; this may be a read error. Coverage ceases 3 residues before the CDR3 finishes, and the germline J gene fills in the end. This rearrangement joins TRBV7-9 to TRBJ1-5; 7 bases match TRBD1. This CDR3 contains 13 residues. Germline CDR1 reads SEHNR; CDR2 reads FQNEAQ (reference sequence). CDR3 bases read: TGTTCCAGCAGCATGGACAGGTTTCAGCCC. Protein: CSSSMDRFQP. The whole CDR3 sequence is CSSSMDRFQPQHF.

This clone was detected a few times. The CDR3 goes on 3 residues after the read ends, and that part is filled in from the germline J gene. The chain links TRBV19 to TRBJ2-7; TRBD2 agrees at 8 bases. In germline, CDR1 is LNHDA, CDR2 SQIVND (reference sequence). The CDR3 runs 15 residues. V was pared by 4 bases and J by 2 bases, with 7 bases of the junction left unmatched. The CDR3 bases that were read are TGTGCCAGTAGTAGACCCGGGGGGGGCACCTACGAG. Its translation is CASSRPGGGTYE. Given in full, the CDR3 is CASSRPGGGTYEQYF.

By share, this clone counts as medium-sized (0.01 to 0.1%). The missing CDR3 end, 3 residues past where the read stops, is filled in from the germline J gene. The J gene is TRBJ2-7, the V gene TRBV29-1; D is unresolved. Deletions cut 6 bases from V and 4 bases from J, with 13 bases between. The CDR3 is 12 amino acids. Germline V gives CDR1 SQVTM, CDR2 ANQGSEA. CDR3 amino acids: CSVAIGSYEQYF. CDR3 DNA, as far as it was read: TGCAGCGTCGCAATAGGGTCATACGAG.

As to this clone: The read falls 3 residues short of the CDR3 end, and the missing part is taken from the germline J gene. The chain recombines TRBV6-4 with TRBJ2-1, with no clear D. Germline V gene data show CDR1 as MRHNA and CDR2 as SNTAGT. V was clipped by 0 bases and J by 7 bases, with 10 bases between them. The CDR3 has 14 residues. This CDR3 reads CASSDSRAPNEQFF. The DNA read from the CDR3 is TGTGCCAGCAGTGACTCTAGGGCCCCAAATGAG.

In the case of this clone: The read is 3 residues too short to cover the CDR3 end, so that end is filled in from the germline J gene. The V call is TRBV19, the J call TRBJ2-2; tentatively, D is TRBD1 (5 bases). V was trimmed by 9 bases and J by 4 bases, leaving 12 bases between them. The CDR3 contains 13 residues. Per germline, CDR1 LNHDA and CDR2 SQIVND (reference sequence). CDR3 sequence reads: CASRYRGTGELFF. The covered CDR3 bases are TGTGCCAGCCGGTATAGGGGCACCGGGGAG.